These 10 T cell receptor beta chains came from one sample sequenced in a study of cytomegalovirus exposure and HLA in healthy donors. PCR employed 60 Vbeta and 13 Jbeta primers. Here immunoSEQ multiplex PCR was the method, and the copy in TCRdb shows in-frame clones only, minus some. The profile shows roughly 99,000 clones, under 80% of them singletons. Sample: PBMCs. These receptors were obtained from a male donor in good health and CMV-seronegative.

The gene calls are TRBV18 and TRBJ1-1; TRBD1 matches 9 bases. Germline V gene data show CDR1 as KGHSH and CDR2 as LQKENI. The CDR3 sequence is 15 residues long. The V and J ends lost 6 bases and 7 bases, in that order; junction bases with no gene match: 12. The CDR3, as DNA: TGTGCCAGCTCCCCAAAGGAACAGGGGGCCGTTGAAGCTTTCTTT. This gives the protein CASSPKEQGAVEAFF. Looking up the rest from reference TRBV18 and TRBJ1-1 gives the full variable domain: NAGVMQNPRHLVRRRGQEARLRCSPMKGHSHVYWYRQLPEEGLKFMVYLQKENIIDESGMPKERFSAEFPKEGPSILRIQQVVRGDSAAYFCASSPKEQGAVEAFFGQGTRLTVV.

This clone was seen only once. This sequence joins TRBV5-1 and TRBJ2-1, with TRBD2 matching 13 bases. V shed 3 bases, J shed 2 bases, and the junction held 5 bases outside the gene matches. Per the germline V gene, CDR1 is SGHRS and CDR2 is YFSETQ. This CDR3 has 17 amino acids. CDR3 DNA: TGCGCCAGCAGCTGGGGGACTAGCGGGACTCCCTACAATGAGCAGTTCTTC. Its protein product is CASSWGTSGTPYNEQFF.

The gene calls are TRBV7-9 and TRBJ1-1, with D possibly being TRBD1 (6 bases). The CDR3 is 15 residues long. The V end lost 7 bases, the J end lost 4 bases, and 19 bases lay between the germline ends. CDR1 SEHNR and CDR2 FQNEAQ come from the germline V gene (reference sequence). This chain's CDR3 is CASTGEGGGRTEAFF. The CDR3 nucleotides read TGTGCCAGCACGGGAGAGGGCGGGGGGCGCACTGAAGCTTTCTTT.

The rearrangement joins TRBV9 to TRBJ2-3; D perhaps matches TRBD1 (6 bases). This CDR3 spans 14 amino acids. V was cut by 3 bases and J by 3 bases, with 11 bases left in between. Germline assignment: CDR1 SGDLS and CDR2 YYNGEE. CDR3 DNA sequence: TGTGCCAGCAGCGGGGTAGGGGGAACAGATACGCAGTATTTT. Amino acid sequence: CASSGVGGTDTQYF.

The chain recombines TRBV13 with TRBJ2-7; maybe TRBD1 (6 bases). The germline CDR1 and CDR2 sequences are PRHDT and FYEKMQ (reference sequence). The CDR3 has 14 residues. V lost 7 bases to trimming and J lost 6 bases, with 19 bases between them. Written as DNA, the CDR3 is TGTGCCAGCACGACGGGACACGCAATCTGCGAGCAGTACTTC. Its translation is CASTTGHAICEQYF.

The V and J genes are TRBV4-1 and TRBJ2-1; 8 nucleotides match TRBD2. V was pared by 0 bases and J by 2 bases, with 9 bases of the junction left unmatched. The CDR3 covers 18 residues. The germline CDR1 and CDR2 sequences are MGHRA and YSYEKL. In DNA, the CDR3 is TGCGCCAGCAGCCAAGATCGATCCGCGGGAGGTCCCTACAATGAGCAGTTCTTC. The encoded protein is CASSQDRSAGGPYNEQFF.

The chain uses TRBV2 and TRBJ2-2; D gene uncertain. V was clipped by 5 bases and J by 7 bases, with 11 bases between them. Germline V CDR1 and CDR2: SNHLY, FYNNEI. The CDR3 extends over 13 amino acids. The CDR3 nucleotides read TGTGCCAGCAGTTCAGGATTAAACGGGGAGCTGTTTTTT. Translating gives CASSSGLNGELFF.

This clone was counted between two and nine times. In nucleotides, the CDR3 is TGCGCCAGCAGCTTGGGGTTAGGGGCCCCCTACGAGCAGTACTTC. Residues: CASSLGLGAPYEQYF. J is TRBJ2-7 and V is TRBV5-1; D is possibly TRBD1 (5 bases). Trimming removed 0 bases from V and 2 bases from J, with 12 bases in between. There are 15 residues in the CDR3. CDR1 and CDR2 (germline): SGHRS, YFSETQ.

This clone was seen a handful of times. This chain uses TRBV2 with TRBJ2-1; D not resolved. This CDR3 comprises 16 residues. V dropped 2 bases and J dropped 9 bases, with 20 bases sitting between them. CDR1 SNHLY and CDR2 FYNNEI come from the germline V gene. CDR3 loop: CASSELPPTTGGEQFF. CDR3 DNA: TGTGCCAGCAGTGAACTCCCGCCGACGACGGGTGGTGAGCAGTTCTTC.

This chain uses TRBV19 with TRBJ1-1, with 7 bases identical to TRBD1. The V gene's germline CDR1 is LNHDA and CDR2 SQIVND (reference sequence). The CDR3 length is 14 residues. Trimming at V came to 5 bases and at J to 5 bases, leaving 8 bases not matched to a gene. DNA of the CDR3: TGTGCCAGTAGTGTACAGGGGAGTGTGACTGAAGCTTTCTTT. Translated: CASSVQGSVTEAFF.